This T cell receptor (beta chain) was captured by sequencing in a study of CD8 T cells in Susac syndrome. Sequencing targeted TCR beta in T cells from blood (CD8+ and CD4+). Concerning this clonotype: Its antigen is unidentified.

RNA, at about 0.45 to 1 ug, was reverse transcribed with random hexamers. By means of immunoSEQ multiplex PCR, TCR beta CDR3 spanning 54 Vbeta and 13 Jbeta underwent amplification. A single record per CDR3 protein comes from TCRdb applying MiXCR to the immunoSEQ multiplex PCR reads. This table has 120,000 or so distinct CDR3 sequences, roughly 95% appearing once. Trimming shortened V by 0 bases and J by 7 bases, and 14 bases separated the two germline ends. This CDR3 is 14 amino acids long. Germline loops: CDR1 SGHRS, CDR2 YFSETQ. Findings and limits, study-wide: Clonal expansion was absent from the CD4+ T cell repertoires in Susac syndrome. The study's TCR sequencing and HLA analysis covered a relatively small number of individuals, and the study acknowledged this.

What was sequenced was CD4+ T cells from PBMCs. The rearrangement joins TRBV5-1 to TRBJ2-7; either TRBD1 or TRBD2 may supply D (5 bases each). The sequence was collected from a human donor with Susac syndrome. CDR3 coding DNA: TGCGCCAGCAGCTTGGCCCAGGGACCCTCGGAGCAGTACTTC. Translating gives CASSLAQGPSEQYF.